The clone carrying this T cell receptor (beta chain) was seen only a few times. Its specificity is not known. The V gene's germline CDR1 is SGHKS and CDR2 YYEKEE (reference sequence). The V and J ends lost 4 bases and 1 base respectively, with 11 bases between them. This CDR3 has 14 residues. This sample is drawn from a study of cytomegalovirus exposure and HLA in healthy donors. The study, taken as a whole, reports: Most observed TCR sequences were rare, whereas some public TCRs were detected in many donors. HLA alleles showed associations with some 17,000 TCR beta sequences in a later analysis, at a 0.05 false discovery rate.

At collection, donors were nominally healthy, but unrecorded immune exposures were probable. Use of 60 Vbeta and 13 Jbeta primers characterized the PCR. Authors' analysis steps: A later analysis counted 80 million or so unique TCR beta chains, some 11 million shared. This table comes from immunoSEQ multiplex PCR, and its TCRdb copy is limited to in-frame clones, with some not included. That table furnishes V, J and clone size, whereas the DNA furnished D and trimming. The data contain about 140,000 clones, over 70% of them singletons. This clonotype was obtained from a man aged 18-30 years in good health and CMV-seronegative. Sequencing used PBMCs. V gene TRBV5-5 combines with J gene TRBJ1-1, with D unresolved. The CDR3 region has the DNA TGTGCCAGCAGCCGAGTTGCGGGGAACACTGAAGCTTTCTTT. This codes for CASSRVAGNTEAFF.